This T cell receptor (beta chain) was identified in a study of cytomegalovirus exposure and HLA in healthy donors. With 2 bases clipped from V and 1 base from J, the junction kept 3 bases outside the gene matches. Germline CDR1 reads MNHNS; CDR2 reads SASEGT. The CDR3 runs 15 residues. PCR was performed using 60 Vbeta and 13 Jbeta primers. This table comes from immunoSEQ multiplex PCR, and its TCRdb copy is limited to in-frame clones, with some not included. The sample lists 93,000 or so clones, 84% occurring once. This clone has a handful of counts. The sample comprised PBMCs. This TCR derives from a woman between 18 and 30 years old in good health and CMV-seropositive. The chain carries TRBV6-1 and TRBJ2-3; 7 bases align to TRBD2. The CDR3 loop is CASSELSGGTDTQYF. DNA for the CDR3: TGTGCCAGCAGTGAACTCAGCGGGGGCACAGATACGCAGTATTTT.